Presented here are 29 T cell receptor beta chains from one specimen sequenced in a study of blood T cell repertoires in COVID-19. Method: immunoSEQ multiplex PCR; TCRdb's copy keeps in-frame clones and lacks some. The table lists around 300,000 clones, 88% of them singletons. The source material was PBMCs or T cells enriched from blood (not recorded which). These TCRs come from a man aged 25 to 45 who had recovered from COVID-19.

CDR3 DNA sequence: TGTGCCAGCAGCTCTCTAGCGGGGGGAGACGAGCAGTACTTC. Translation: CASSSLAGGDEQYF. The rearrangement joins TRBV11-2 to TRBJ2-7; 11 bases agree with TRBD2. J lost 5 bases, V lost 4 bases, and 4 bases had no gene match. Germline V lookup: CDR1 SGHAT, CDR2 FQNNGV. The CDR3 covers 14 residues.

This clone has only a few counts. The chain links TRBV3-1 (or the pseudogene TRBV3-2) to TRBJ1-2; D might be TRBD1 (6 bases). The CDR3 has 13 residues. V dropped 4 bases and J dropped 8 bases, with 14 bases sitting between them. Germline V CDR1 and CDR2: LGHDT, YNNKEL (reference sequence). The CDR3 DNA reads as TGTGCCAGCAGCCTTAGACAGGCGGTCGGCTACACCTTC. Translation: CASSLRQAVGYTF.

V gene TRBV19 combines with J gene TRBJ2-3; 7 positions agree with TRBD1. V shed 2 bases, J shed 2 bases, and the junction held 10 bases outside the gene matches. From germline, CDR1 is LNHDA and CDR2 SQIVND (reference sequence). This CDR3 spans 17 amino acids. The CDR3 DNA reads as TGTGCCAGTAGTATACTACCGGGACAGTATTTCACAGATACGCAGTATTTT. Protein sequence: CASSILPGQYFTDTQYF.

This clone was counted once. The chain joins TRBV19 to TRBJ1-5, with D perhaps TRBD1 (6 bases). The V and J ends lost 2 bases and 3 bases respectively, with 8 bases between them. Looked up from germline, CDR1 is LNHDA and CDR2 is SQIVND (reference sequence). The CDR3 has 14 amino acids. This CDR3 reads CASSIRTDNQPQHF. DNA of the CDR3: TGTGCCAGTAGTATAAGGACAGACAATCAGCCCCAGCATTTT.

This sequence joins TRBV2 and TRBJ1-6; TRBD1 aligns across 7 bases. V lost 7 bases and J lost 8; bases outside the gene matches: 5. From germline, CDR1 is SNHLY and CDR2 FYNNEI. This CDR3 contains 13 residues. The CDR3 sequence: CASMTGSDSPLHF. As DNA, the CDR3 is TGTGCCAGCATGACAGGGAGTGATTCACCCCTCCACTTT. The variable domain in full, with the rest retrieved from reference TRBV2 and TRBJ1-6, is EPEVTQTPSHQVTQMGQEVILRCVPISNHLYFYWYRQILGQKVEFLVSFYNNEISEKSEIFDDQFSVERPDGSNFTLKIRSTKLEDSAMYFCASMTGSDSPLHFGNGTRLTVT.

The chain combines TRBV28 with TRBJ2-1; 10 bases map to TRBD1. This CDR3 comprises 16 residues. Germline V lookup: CDR1 MDHEN, CDR2 SYDVKM. V gave up 5 bases and J gave up 8 bases; unmatched junction bases: 12. The CDR3: CASSPQGQGWRDEQFF. The CDR3 nucleotides are TGTGCCAGCAGTCCCCAGGGACAGGGGTGGAGAGATGAGCAGTTCTTC.

The chain recombines TRBV7-9 with TRBJ2-1; possibly TRBD2 for D (5 bases). CDR3 length equals 13 residues. Germline CDR1 SEHNR, CDR2 FQNEAQ (reference sequence). The ends were cut back, 2 bases at V and 10 bases at J, with 12 bases in the middle. As DNA, the CDR3 is TGTGCCAGCAGCTTATGGCGTTTAGCGGAGCAGTTCTTC. Its protein is CASSLWRLAEQFF.

This chain connects TRBV28 to TRBJ2-5; 8 bases align to TRBD2. This CDR3 spans 15 amino acids. Germline-derived CDR1 and CDR2 are MDHEN and SYDVKM. V shed 5 bases, J shed 4 bases, and the junction held 9 bases outside the gene matches. Written as DNA, the CDR3 is TGTGCCAGCAGTGATAGCGGGGCTGGGAGAGAGACCCAGTACTTC. It encodes CASSDSGAGRETQYF.

The V call is TRBV29-1, the J call TRBJ2-7, with 11 positions matching TRBD1. Per the germline V gene, CDR1 is SQVTM and CDR2 is ANQGSEA. V shed 0 bases, J shed 2 bases, and the junction held 6 bases outside the gene matches. CDR3 length: 16 amino acids. The CDR3 bases are TGCAGCGTTGAAGATCTGGCGGGACAGGGGGCCTACGAGCAGTACTTC. It encodes CSVEDLAGQGAYEQYF.

The CDR3 sequence: CASSPGSGQFF. The CDR3 bases are TGTGCCAGCTCACCGGGTTCGGGGCAGTTCTTC. The chain recombines TRBV18 with TRBJ2-1, with unresolved D. The CDR3 extends over 11 amino acids. Deletions cut 3 bases from V and 12 bases from J, with 9 bases between. The germline CDR1 and CDR2 sequences are KGHSH and LQKENI.

The gene calls are TRBV14 and TRBJ2-7; D not resolved. CDR1 and CDR2 (germline): SGHDN, FVKESK. The CDR3 length is 16 residues. V lost 1 base and J 0 bases, leaving 13 bases between the germline ends. Here the CDR3 DNA reads TGTGCCAGCAGCCAAGTGTCCCGACAAAGCTCCTACGAGCAGTACTTC. It yields the protein CASSQVSRQSSYEQYF.

V and J are TRBV19 and TRBJ2-3, with 9 bases lining up with TRBD2. Germline V gene lookup returns CDR1 LNHDA and CDR2 SQIVND (reference sequence). This CDR3 is 15 amino acids long. Trimming cost V 9 bases and J 10 bases; bases outside gene matches: 17. The DNA for the CDR3 is TGTGCCAGCAACCATTGGGGACTAGCCCCCTCTCCGCAGTATTTT. Its protein product is CASNHWGLAPSPQYF.

The chain recombines TRBV23-1 with TRBJ2-7; tentative D call: TRBD2 (6 bases). TRBV23-1 is an open reading frame, and its role is uncertain. There are 17 residues in the CDR3. The V and J ends lost 5 bases and 3 bases respectively, with 23 bases between them. The CDR3 protein is CASSSPLDSLRGYEQYF. CDR3 sequence (DNA): TGCGCCAGCAGTTCTCCCTTAGACAGTCTGCGGGGCTACGAGCAGTACTTC.

The CDR3 region has the DNA TGTGCCAGCAGCAAAACGAACTCCTCCGAAGGGTTTGAGGGAAGCAATCAGCCCCAGCATTTT. Protein: CASSKTNSSEGFEGSNQPQHF. The rearrangement uses TRBV21-1 and TRBJ1-5. TRBV21-1 is listed as a pseudogene. The length of the CDR3 is 21 residues.

This chain uses TRBV11-2 with TRBJ1-3, with D tentatively TRBD1 (6 bases). V lost 5 bases and J 0 bases, leaving 17 bases between the germline ends. Germline V lookup: CDR1 SGHAT, CDR2 FQNNGV. This CDR3 region has 17 residues. In DNA, the CDR3 is TGTGCCAGCAGCCAGGGGCGGGGGATGAGCTCTGGAAACACCATATATTTT. Its protein product is CASSQGRGMSSGNTIYF.

This rearrangement joins TRBV3-1 (or the pseudogene TRBV3-2) to TRBJ1-2; 8 nucleotides match TRBD1. V trimming: 7 bases; J trimming: 8 bases; junction bases outside the gene matches: 9. The CDR3 totals 13 residues. The germline V gene has CDR1 LGHDT and CDR2 YNNKEL (reference sequence). The CDR3, as DNA: TGTGCCAGCACCGCGGACAGGGCGGGAGGCTACACCTTC. It encodes CASTADRAGGYTF.

This chain connects TRBV4-2 to TRBJ2-5; TRBD2 matches at 13 bases. This CDR3 comprises 15 residues. V lost 0 bases to trimming and J lost 7 bases; unmatched junction nucleotides: 2. Germline loops: CDR1 LGHNA, CDR2 YNFKEQ. CDR3 bases: TGTGCCAGCAGCCAAGAGGGACTAGCGGGGATGACCCAGTACTTC. Translation: CASSQEGLAGMTQYF.

V is TRBV28 and J is TRBJ2-7; weak D call: TRBD1 (5 bases). CDR3 length: 13 residues. Germline V gene sequence: CDR1 MDHEN, CDR2 SYDVKM. The V gene lost 2 bases and the J gene lost 5 bases, with 10 bases spanning the gap. CDR3 sequence reads: CASSLGASDEQYF. As DNA, the CDR3 is TGTGCCAGCAGTTTAGGGGCGTCGGACGAGCAGTACTTC.

This clone is a singleton in its sample. The chain employs TRBV19 and TRBJ2-7; tentative D call: TRBD1 (5 bases). Trimming removed 7 bases from V and 7 bases from J, with 14 bases in between. The CDR3 spans 12 residues. Germline loops: CDR1 LNHDA, CDR2 SQIVND (reference sequence). CDR3 sequence (DNA): TGTGCCAGTATGGGCAGGGCCTTGGAGCAGTACTTC. Residues: CASMGRALEQYF.

The chain recombines TRBV11-2 with TRBJ2-5; TRBD1 agrees at 8 bases. From germline, CDR1 is SGHAT and CDR2 FQNNGV. The V and J ends lost 3 bases and 4 bases, in that order; junction bases with no gene match: 10. The CDR3 length is 16 residues. The CDR3 reads CASSFPKGTGAETQYF. For the CDR3, the DNA is TGTGCCAGCAGCTTTCCCAAGGGGACAGGAGCAGAGACCCAGTACTTC.

The genes are TRBV2 and TRBJ2-2, with 7 bases matching TRBD2. The V gene end was trimmed by 5 bases and the J gene end by 3 bases; junction bases not matched to a gene: 6. The V gene's germline CDR1 is SNHLY and CDR2 FYNNEI. This CDR3 has 15 amino acids. CDR3: CASSYSGGYTGELFF. CDR3 nucleotides: TGTGCCAGCAGTTACTCCGGGGGGTACACCGGGGAGCTGTTTTTT.

This sequence joins TRBV28 and TRBJ1-1; 10 bases map to TRBD1. Germline CDR1 reads MDHEN; CDR2 reads SYDVKM. V lost 7 bases, J lost 4 bases, and 9 bases stayed unmatched. The CDR3 consists of 15 residues. This CDR3 reads CASNVWTGGGTEAFF. The CDR3 nucleotides read TGTGCCAGCAATGTCTGGACAGGGGGGGGCACTGAAGCTTTCTTT.

This rearrangement joins TRBV6-2 or TRBV6-3 to TRBJ1-2; D unclear. The CDR3 consists of 13 residues. CDR1 MNHEY and CDR2 SVGEGT come from the germline V gene. V lost 6 bases to trimming and J lost 7 bases, with 15 bases between them. The CDR3 coding sequence is TGTGCCAGCAGCCTAGGTAGCAGCGGTGGCTACACCTTC. This translates into CASSLGSSGGYTF.

This clone was detected once. The gene calls are TRBV9 and TRBJ1-1; D may be TRBD1 (5 bases). CDR1 is SGDLS, CDR2 YYNGEE, per germline. CDR3 length equals 13 residues. V lost 0 bases and J 4 bases, leaving 7 bases between the germline ends. CDR3 sequence: CASSVDDSTEAFF. The DNA of the CDR3 is TGTGCCAGCAGCGTAGACGACAGCACTGAAGCTTTCTTT.

This clone was seen just once. The rearrangement links TRBV10-3 to TRBJ1-2, with D possibly being TRBD1 (6 bases). Germline V gene sequence: CDR1 ENHRY, CDR2 SYGVKD. The germline V and J ends were trimmed by 5 bases and 1 base, with 11 bases remaining between them. This CDR3 region has 14 residues. As DNA, the CDR3 is TGTGCCATCAGTCAACAGGGCGGTAACTATGGCTACACCTTC. Translating it yields CAISQQGGNYGYTF.

The J gene is TRBJ1-3, the V gene TRBV12-3 or TRBV12-4; D not certain. The V end lost 4 bases, the J end lost 4 bases, and 5 bases lay between the germline ends. The CDR3 runs to 12 residues. CDR3 protein: CASSSRGNTIYF. The CDR3 DNA reads as TGTGCCAGCAGTTCCAGGGGAAACACCATATATTTT.

About this clone: The same CDR3 is also encoded by other DNA sequences in this sample. This chain links TRBV5-4 with TRBJ2-7; TRBD1 agrees at 7 bases. With V trimmed by 4 bases and J by 2 bases, 3 bases remained unmatched. CDR3 length equals 13 residues. Germline V gene data show CDR1 as SGHNT and CDR2 as YYREEE (reference sequence). CDR3 sequence (DNA): TGTGCCAGCAGCCCGGGACAGACCTACGAGCAGTACTTC. Its protein product is CASSPGQTYEQYF.

The CDR3 DNA reads as TGCGCCAGCAGCTTACAGGGAACCTCCGCCTATGGCTACACCTTC. Translated: CASSLQGTSAYGYTF. The chain couples TRBV5-1 to TRBJ1-2, with a weak D call TRBD1 (6 bases). Germline V gives CDR1 SGHRS, CDR2 YFSETQ. The V end was cut by 2 bases, the J end by 4 bases, with 15 bases between. This CDR3 has 15 residues.

This chain joins TRBV7-9 and TRBJ1-1; 8 positions match TRBD1. J lost 1 base, V lost 2 bases, and 3 bases had no gene match. The CDR3 has 15 amino acids. Germline V gene sequence: CDR1 SEHNR, CDR2 FQNEAQ (reference sequence). The CDR3 spells CASSLPDRENTEAFF. The CDR3 nucleotides are TGTGCCAGCAGCTTACCGGACAGGGAGAACACTGAAGCTTTCTTT.